Listed below are T cell receptor beta chains from one sample, sequenced in a study of T cell changes during pregnancy in multiple sclerosis. Data came from immunoSEQ multiplex PCR; TCRdb stores just in-frame clones and leaves some out. The sample carries tens of thousands of clones, 85% to 95% recorded once. The source was CD4+ T cells from peripheral blood mononuclear cells, collected in the second trimester of pregnancy. The receptors derive from a female donor with multiple sclerosis, enrolled in a pregnancy study. Each CDR3 is given with its conserved first and last residue. D genes are given only for firm matches. Some rows mark clone size as missing; the rest say once, few, many or name a class of expanded clone.

D gene	clone size	V gene	J gene	CDR3 protein	CDR3 DNA
NA	NA	TRBV5-1	TRBJ2-7	CASSRDTSYEQYF	TGCGCCAGCAGCCGGGACACCTCCTACGAGCAGTACTTC
NA	NA	TRBV29-1	TRBJ2-3	CSVDQGSDTQYF	TGCAGCGTTGATCAGGGGTCAGATACGCAGTATTTT
TRBD1	NA	TRBV19	TRBJ1-6	CASSMEGANNSPLHF	TGTGCCAGTTCGATGGAGGGGGCAAATAATTCACCCCTCCACTTT
TRBD1	NA	TRBV19	TRBJ2-7	CASRQQGAYEQYF	TGTGCCAGTAGGCAACAGGGGGCCTACGAGCAGTACTTC
NA	NA	TRBV18	TRBJ1-1	CASSLDSLNTEAFF	TGTGCCAGCTCCCTCGACAGTCTGAACACTGAAGCTTTCTTT
TRBD1	NA	TRBV25-1	TRBJ2-7	CASKLTGGHEQYF	TGTGCCAGCAAGCTGACAGGGGGCCACGAGCAGTACTTC
TRBD2	NA	TRBV28	TRBJ2-7	CASTSGLAAPSGF	TGTGCCAGCACCTCGGGACTAGCGGCGCCCTCGGGCTTC
NA	NA	TRBV15	TRBJ1-4	CATSSAGLPEKLFF	TGTGCCACCAGCTCCGCAGGTTTACCCGAAAAACTGTTTTTT
NA	NA	TRBV30	TRBJ2-7	CAWSANPRYEQYF	TGTGCCTGGAGTGCTAACCCTCGCTACGAGCAGTACTTC
TRBD1	NA	TRBV14	TRBJ1-2	CASSQDRAGQGAGGYTF	TGTGCCAGCAGCCAAGATCGGGCGGGACAGGGGGCTGGAGGCTACACCTTC
NA	NA	TRBV14	TRBJ2-5	CASSQGARSETQYF	TGTGCCAGCAGCCAAGGCGCTAGGAGTGAGACCCAGTACTTC
NA	NA	TRBV10-3	TRBJ1-2	CAISNPSYGYTF	TGTGCCATCAGTAACCCTAGCTATGGCTACACCTTC
TRBD1	NA	TRBV5-1	TRBJ1-6	CASSQRQGAVSPLHF	TGCGCCAGCAGCCAAAGACAGGGGGCTGTGTCACCCCTCCACTTT
TRBD2	NA	TRBV18	TRBJ2-7	CASSPVAGVYEQYF	TGTGCCAGCTCACCCGTAGCGGGGGTCTACGAGCAGTACTTC
NA	NA	TRBV15	TRBJ1-5	CATSRGFSGQPQHF	TGTGCCACCAGCAGAGGGTTCTCGGGGCAGCCCCAGCATTTT
TRBD1	NA	TRBV2	TRBJ1-5	CASSEAQGGISQPQHF	TGTGCCAGCAGTGAAGCCCAGGGGGGTATCAGTCAGCCCCAGCATTTT
NA	NA	TRBV6-5	TRBJ2-3	CASSSRGGGADTQYF	TGTGCCAGCAGTTCTAGGGGGGGAGGGGCAGATACGCAGTATTTT
NA	once	TRBV10-3	TRBJ1-3	CAISSSGNTIYF	TGTGCCATCAGCTCCTCTGGAAACACCATATATTTT